One sample yielded the 17 T cell receptor beta chains listed below, sequenced in a study of T cells expressing NK-cell markers. TCRdb reprocessed the 5' RACE reads and keeps a single row for each CDR3 protein, giving no DNA. This table holds about 150,000 distinct CDR3 sequences. The sample consisted of blood T cells: a sorted CD56 or NKG2C T cell subset, CD4+ or CD8+ T cells, or bulk PBMC T cells (not recorded which). These receptors originate from a woman aged 45-60 years in good health.

This chain uses TRBV20-1 with TRBJ2-6; the TCRdb D gene call, TRBD2, has no DNA to confirm it. Germline CDR1 and CDR2: DFQATT and SNEGSKA (reference sequence). This CDR3 spans 16 amino acids. CDR3 sequence: CSAKIGWRAGANVLTF.

The chain is built from TRBV27 and TRBJ2-2; there is no DNA to check the TCRdb D call of TRBD1. The CDR3 runs 13 residues. Germline loops: CDR1 MNHEY, CDR2 SMNVEV (reference sequence). The CDR3 loop is CASRDFNTGELFF.

The gene calls are TRBV12-3 or TRBV12-4 and TRBJ2-1; with no DNA, the TCRdb D assignment of TRBD1 cannot be verified. The CDR3 runs 14 residues. The CDR3 is CASNGAPSYNEQFF.

The rearrangement links TRBV29-1 to TRBJ1-2. This CDR3 has 15 amino acids. Germline V gene sequence: CDR1 SQVTM, CDR2 ANQGSEA. CDR3 sequence: CSVSLEARKGNGYTF.

CDR3 loop: CSVPNLAGELFF. The V and J genes are TRBV29-1 and TRBJ2-2. CDR3 length: 12 residues. In germline, CDR1 is SQVTM, CDR2 ANQGSEA.

The chain combines TRBV28 with TRBJ2-2; TCRdb names TRBD1, which stays unverified in the absence of DNA. In germline, CDR1 is MDHEN, CDR2 SYDVKM. The CDR3 has 16 residues. The CDR3 sequence: CASSITGGANTGELFF.

This rearrangement joins TRBV4-1 to TRBJ1-1; the TRBD1 assignment by TCRdb is unverifiable without DNA. The CDR3 has 16 residues. CDR1 and CDR2 from the germline V gene are MGHRA and YSYEKL. The CDR3 reads CASSHPEGAKNTEAFF.

V and J are TRBV9 and TRBJ1-1. Germline CDR1 is SGDLS and CDR2 is YYNGEE. This CDR3 has 16 amino acids. The CDR3 reads CASSVASGRLGPEAFF.

The chain uses TRBV7-9 and TRBJ2-7; with no DNA, the TCRdb D assignment of TRBD1 cannot be verified. Germline CDR1 reads SEHNR; CDR2 reads FQNEAQ (reference sequence). This CDR3 is built from 14 residues. The CDR3 here is CASRAGTPFYEQYF.

The V gene is TRBV11-2, the J gene TRBJ2-7; TCRdb's D call, TRBD2, is unchecked because there is no DNA. This CDR3 has 15 amino acids. Germline-derived CDR1 and CDR2 are SGHAT and FQNNGV. CDR3 loop: CASSLAPGLAYEQYF.

This chain joins TRBV5-1 and TRBJ2-1; the D gene TCRdb calls, TRBD2, cannot be checked with no DNA. The CDR3 spans 18 residues. Germline CDR1 reads SGHRS; CDR2 reads YFSETQ. CDR3 residues: CASSLEPQFAGGYNEQFF.

The chain recombines TRBV4-2 with TRBJ2-1; the D call of TRBD1 rests on TCRdb alone, since no DNA is present to check it. The CDR3 runs 15 residues. Germline V gives CDR1 LGHNA, CDR2 YNFKEQ. The CDR3 reads CASSQQGSGANEQFF.

The CDR3 reads CASSSSGSSYNEQFF. V is TRBV11-2 and J is TRBJ2-1. Per germline, CDR1 SGHAT and CDR2 FQNNGV. This CDR3 is built from 15 residues.

The V call is TRBV27, the J call TRBJ2-3. Germline assignment: CDR1 MNHEY and CDR2 SMNVEV (reference sequence). CDR3 size: 14 residues. CDR3 sequence: CASGTLESTDTQYF.

The chain uses TRBV12-3 or TRBV12-4 and TRBJ2-5; TCRdb outputs TRBD2, but without DNA this stays unchecked. This CDR3 is 16 amino acids long. This CDR3 reads CASSLRLAGAQETQYF.

This chain connects TRBV5-5 to TRBJ2-3; checking the TCRdb D call of TRBD2 is not possible without DNA. CDR1 SGHKS and CDR2 YYEKEE come from the germline V gene (reference sequence). This CDR3 region has 15 residues. The chain's CDR3 is CASSLLAGELDTQYF.

The rearrangement uses TRBV3-1 and TRBJ2-4; as DNA is missing, the TRBD1 call by TCRdb cannot be tested. Germline CDR1 LGHDT, CDR2 YNNKEL (reference sequence). The CDR3 covers 15 residues. CDR3: CASSHPGQGGNIQYF. Full variable domain (remainder filled in from reference TRBV3-1 and TRBJ2-4): DTAVSQTPKYLVTQMGNDKSIKCEQNLGHDTMYWYKQDSKKFLKIMFSYNNKELIINETVPNRFSPKSPDKAHLNLHINSLELGDSAVYFCASSHPGQGGNIQYFGAGTRLSVL.